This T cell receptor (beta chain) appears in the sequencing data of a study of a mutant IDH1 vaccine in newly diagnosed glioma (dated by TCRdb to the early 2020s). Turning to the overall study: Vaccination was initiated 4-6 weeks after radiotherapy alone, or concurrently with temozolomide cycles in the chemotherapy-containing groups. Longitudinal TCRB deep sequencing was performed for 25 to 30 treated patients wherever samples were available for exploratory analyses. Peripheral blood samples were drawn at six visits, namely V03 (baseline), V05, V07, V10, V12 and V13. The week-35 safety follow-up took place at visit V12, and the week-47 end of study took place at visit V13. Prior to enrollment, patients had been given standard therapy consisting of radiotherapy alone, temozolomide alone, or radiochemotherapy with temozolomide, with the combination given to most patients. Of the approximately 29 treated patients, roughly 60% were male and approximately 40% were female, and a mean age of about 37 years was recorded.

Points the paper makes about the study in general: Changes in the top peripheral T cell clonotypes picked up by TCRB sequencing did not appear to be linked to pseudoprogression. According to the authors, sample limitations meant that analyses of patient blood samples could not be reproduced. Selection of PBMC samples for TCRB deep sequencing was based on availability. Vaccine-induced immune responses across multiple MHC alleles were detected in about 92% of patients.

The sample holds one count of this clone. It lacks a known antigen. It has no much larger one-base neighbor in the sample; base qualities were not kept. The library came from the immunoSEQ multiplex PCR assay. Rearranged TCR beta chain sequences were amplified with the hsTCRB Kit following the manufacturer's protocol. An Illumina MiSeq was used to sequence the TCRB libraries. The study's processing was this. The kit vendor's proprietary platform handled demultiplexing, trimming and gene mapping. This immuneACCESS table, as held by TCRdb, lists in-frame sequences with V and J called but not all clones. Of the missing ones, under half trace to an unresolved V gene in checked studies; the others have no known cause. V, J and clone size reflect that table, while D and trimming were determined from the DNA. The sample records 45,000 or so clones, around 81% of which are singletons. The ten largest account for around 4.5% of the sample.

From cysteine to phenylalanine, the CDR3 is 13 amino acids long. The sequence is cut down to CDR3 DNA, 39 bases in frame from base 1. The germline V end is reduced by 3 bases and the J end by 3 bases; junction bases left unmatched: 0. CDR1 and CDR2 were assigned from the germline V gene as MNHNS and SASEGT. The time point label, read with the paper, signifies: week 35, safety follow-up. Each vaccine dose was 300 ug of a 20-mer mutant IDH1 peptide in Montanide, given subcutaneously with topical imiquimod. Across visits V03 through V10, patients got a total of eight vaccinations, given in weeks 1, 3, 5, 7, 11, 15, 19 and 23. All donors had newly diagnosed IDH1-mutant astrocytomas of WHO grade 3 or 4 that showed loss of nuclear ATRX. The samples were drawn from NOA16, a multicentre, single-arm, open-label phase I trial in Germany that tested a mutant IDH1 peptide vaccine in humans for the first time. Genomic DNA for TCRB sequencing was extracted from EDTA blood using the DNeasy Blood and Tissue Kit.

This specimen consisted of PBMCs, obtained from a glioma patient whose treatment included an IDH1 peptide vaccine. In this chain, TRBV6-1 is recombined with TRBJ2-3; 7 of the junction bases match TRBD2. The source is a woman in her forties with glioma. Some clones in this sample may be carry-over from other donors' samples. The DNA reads TGTGCCAGCAGTGAGCGGGAGACAGATACGCAGTATTTT. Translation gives CASSERETDTQYF.